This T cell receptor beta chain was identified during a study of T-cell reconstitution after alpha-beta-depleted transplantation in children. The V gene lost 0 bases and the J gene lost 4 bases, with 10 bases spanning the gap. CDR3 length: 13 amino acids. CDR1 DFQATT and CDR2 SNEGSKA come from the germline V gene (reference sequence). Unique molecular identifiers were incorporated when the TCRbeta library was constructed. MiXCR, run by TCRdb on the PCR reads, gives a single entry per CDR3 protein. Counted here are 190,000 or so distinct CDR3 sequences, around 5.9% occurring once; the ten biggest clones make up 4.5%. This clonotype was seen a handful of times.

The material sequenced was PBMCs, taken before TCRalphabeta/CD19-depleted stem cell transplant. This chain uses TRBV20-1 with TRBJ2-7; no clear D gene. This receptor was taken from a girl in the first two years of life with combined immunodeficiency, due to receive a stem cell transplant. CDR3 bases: TGCAGTGCTAGAGATCCTAGATTGTACGAGCAGTACTTC. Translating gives CSARDPRLYEQYF.